Shown below are 5 T cell receptor beta chains from a single sample sequenced in a study of vaccination and CD4 T cells after COVID-19. Treatment reported: roughly 10-day PBMC culture with coronavirus spike peptide pools or control peptides (ViraFEST assay). No antigen has been assigned to these receptors. Cultured CD4+ T cells had their DNA profiled by the Oncomine TCR Beta short-read assay. TCRdb recomputed calls from the PCR reads with MiXCR, one row per CDR3 protein. Here the sample spans 3,500 to 4,000 distinct CDR3 sequences, roughly a sixth being singletons. Sequenced: CD4+ T cells from blood, cultured in vitro. The receptors were gathered from a human donor who had recovered from COVID-19.

The J gene is TRBJ1-5, the V gene TRBV19; no clear D. Germline V gene data show CDR1 as LNHDA and CDR2 as SQIVND (reference sequence). With 11 bases removed from V and 0 bases from J, the gap between germline ends came to 17 bases. The CDR3 is 15 amino acids. This CDR3 reads CASSTYLYSNQPQHF. In nucleotides, the CDR3 is TGTGCCTCCAGCACTTACCTTTATAGCAATCAGCCCCAGCATTTT.

By its share, this clonotype is medium-sized. J is TRBJ2-7 and V is TRBV21-1; the table's D call of TRBD1 was not tested on the DNA. TRBV21-1 is a recognized pseudogene. This CDR3 region has 12 residues. The CDR3, as DNA: TGTGCCAGCAGCCGGGACGGGGTCGAGCAGTACTTC. It translates to CASSRDGVEQYF.

By sample share, this clonotype is medium-sized. The chain is built from TRBV2 and TRBJ1-2; the match to TRBD1 covers 8 bases. CDR1 and CDR2 from the germline V gene are SNHLY and FYNNEI. V lost 5 bases to trimming and J lost 4 bases; unmatched junction nucleotides: 9. This CDR3 has 15 amino acids. The CDR3 sequence is CASSPSTGARYGYTF. The CDR3 bases are TGTGCCAGCAGTCCCTCGACAGGGGCTCGCTATGGCTACACCTTC.

By sample fraction, this clonotype is medium-sized. This chain joins TRBV6-4 and TRBJ2-3; no reliable D call. Deletions cut 2 bases from V and 2 bases from J, with 5 bases between. The CDR3 loop spans 13 amino acids. CDR1 and CDR2 from the germline V gene are MRHNA and SNTAGT. CDR3 DNA sequence: TGTGCCAGCAGTGACAGGGTCACAGATACGCAGTATTTT. Its protein product is CASSDRVTDTQYF.

By sample share, this clonotype is medium-sized. J is TRBJ1-6 and V is TRBV12-3 or TRBV12-4, with D unclear. This CDR3 has 13 amino acids. Trimming removed 6 bases from V and 6 bases from J, with 9 bases in between. CDR3 amino acids: CASSGLINSPLHF. CDR3 nucleotide sequence: TGTGCCAGCAGCGGACTGATTAATTCACCCCTCCACTTT.